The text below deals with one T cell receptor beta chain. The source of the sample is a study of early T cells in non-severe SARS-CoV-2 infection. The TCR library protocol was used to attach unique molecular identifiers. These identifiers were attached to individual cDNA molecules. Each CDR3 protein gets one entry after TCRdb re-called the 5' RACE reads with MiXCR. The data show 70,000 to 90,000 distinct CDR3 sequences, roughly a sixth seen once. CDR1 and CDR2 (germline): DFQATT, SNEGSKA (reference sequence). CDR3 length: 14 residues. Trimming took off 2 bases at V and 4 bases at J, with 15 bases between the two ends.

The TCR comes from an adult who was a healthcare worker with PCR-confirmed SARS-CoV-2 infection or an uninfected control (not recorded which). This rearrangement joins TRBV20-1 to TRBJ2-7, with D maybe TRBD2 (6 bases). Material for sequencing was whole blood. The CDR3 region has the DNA TGCAGTGCTAGACCGGCGGGAAGGGTATACGAGCAGTACTTC. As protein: CSARPAGRVYEQYF.